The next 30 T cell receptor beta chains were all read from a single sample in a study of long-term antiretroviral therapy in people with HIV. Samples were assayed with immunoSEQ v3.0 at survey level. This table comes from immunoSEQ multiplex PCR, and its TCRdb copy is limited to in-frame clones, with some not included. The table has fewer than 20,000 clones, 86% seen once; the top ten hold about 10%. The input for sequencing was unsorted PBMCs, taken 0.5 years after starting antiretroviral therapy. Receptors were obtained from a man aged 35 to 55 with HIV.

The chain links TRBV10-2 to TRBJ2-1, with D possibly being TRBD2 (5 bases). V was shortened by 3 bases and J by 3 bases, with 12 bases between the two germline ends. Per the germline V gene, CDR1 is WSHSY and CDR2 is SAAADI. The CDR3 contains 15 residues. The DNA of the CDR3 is TGCGCCAGCAGTGATAGTCTAGCTAACTACAATGAGCAGTTCTTC. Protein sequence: CASSDSLANYNEQFF.

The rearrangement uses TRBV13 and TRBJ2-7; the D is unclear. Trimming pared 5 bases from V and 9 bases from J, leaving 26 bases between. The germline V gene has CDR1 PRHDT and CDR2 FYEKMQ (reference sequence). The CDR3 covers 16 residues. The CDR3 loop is CASSIALPGRASVQYF. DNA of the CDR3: TGTGCCAGCAGCATAGCCCTACCTGGTCGTGCTTCTGTGCAGTACTTC.

This chain's CDR3 is CASSIIPADTQYF. The CDR3 region has the DNA TGTGCCAGCAGCATAATCCCCGCAGATACGCAGTATTTT. V is TRBV7-3 and J is TRBJ2-3; D remains unclear. V was cut by 5 bases and J by 4 bases, with 10 bases left in between. Germline CDR1 is SGHTA and CDR2 is FQGTGA. The CDR3 sequence is 13 residues long.

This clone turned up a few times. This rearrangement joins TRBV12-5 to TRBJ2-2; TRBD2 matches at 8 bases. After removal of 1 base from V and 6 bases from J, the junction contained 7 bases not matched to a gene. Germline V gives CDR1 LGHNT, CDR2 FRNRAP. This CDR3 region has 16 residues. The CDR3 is CASGLAGGFEAGELFF. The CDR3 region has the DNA TGTGCTAGTGGTTTGGCGGGGGGGTTCGAGGCCGGGGAGCTGTTTTTT.

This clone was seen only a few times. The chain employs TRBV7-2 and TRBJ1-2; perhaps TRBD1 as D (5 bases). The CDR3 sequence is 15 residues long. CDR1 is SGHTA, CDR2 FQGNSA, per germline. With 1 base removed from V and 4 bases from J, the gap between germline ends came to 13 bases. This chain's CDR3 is CASSLGGQAPYGYTF. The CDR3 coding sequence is TGTGCCAGCAGCTTAGGTGGACAAGCCCCCTATGGCTACACCTTC.

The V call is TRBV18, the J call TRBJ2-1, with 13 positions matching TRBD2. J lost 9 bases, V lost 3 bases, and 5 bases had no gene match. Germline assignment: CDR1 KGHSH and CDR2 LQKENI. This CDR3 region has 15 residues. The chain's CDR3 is CASSPPGLAGSEQFF. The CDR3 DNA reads TGTGCCAGCTCACCTCCGGGACTAGCGGGATCTGAGCAGTTCTTC.

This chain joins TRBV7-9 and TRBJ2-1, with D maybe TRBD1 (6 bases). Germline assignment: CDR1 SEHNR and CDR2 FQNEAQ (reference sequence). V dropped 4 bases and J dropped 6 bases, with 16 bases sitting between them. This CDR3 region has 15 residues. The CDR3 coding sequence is TGTGCCAGCAGCTCTCCTAGACAGGACCTCAATGAGCAGTTCTTC. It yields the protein CASSSPRQDLNEQFF.

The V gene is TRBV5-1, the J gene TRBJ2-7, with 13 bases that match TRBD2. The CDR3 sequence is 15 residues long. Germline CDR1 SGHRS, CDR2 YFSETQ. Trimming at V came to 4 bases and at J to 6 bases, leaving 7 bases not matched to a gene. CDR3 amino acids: CASSETSGGLGEQYF. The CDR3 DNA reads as TGCGCCAGCAGCGAGACTAGCGGGGGGTTAGGCGAGCAGTACTTC.

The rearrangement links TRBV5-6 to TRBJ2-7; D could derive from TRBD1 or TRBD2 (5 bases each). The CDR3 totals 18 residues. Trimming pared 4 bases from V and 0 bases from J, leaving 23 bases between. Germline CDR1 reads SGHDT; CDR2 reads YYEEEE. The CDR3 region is CASSPGIVFPGSSYEQYF. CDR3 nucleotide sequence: TGTGCCAGCAGCCCTGGAATCGTCTTCCCAGGGAGCTCCTACGAGCAGTACTTC.

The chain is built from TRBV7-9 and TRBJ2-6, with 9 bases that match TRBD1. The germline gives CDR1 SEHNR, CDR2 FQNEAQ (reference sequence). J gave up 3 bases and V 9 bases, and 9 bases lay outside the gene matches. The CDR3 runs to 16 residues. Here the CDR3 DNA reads TGTGCCAGTACAGGGGGCCCTGGTATTGGGGCCAACGTCCTGACTTTC. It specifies CASTGGPGIGANVLTF.

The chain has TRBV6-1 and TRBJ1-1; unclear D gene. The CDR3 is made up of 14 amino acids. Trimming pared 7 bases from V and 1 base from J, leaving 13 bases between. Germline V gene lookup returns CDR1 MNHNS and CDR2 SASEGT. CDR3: CASKVGTENTEAFF. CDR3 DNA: TGTGCCAGCAAGGTGGGCACAGAGAACACTGAAGCTTTCTTT.

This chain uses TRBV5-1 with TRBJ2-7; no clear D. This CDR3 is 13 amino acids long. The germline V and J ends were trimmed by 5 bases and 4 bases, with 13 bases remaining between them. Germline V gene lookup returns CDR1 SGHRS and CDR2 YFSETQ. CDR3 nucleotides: TGCGCCAGCAGTAGGACGGAGATGTACGAGCAGTACTTC. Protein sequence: CASSRTEMYEQYF.

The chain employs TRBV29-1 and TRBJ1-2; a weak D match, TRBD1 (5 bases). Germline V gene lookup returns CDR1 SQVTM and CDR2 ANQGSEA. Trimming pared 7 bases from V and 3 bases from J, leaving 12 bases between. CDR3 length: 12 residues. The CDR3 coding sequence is TGCAGCGCCTCTGTGGGGGACTATGGCTACACCTTC. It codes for CSASVGDYGYTF.

The CDR3 DNA is TGTGCCAGCAGTCTCGGGGGTTTCGTTATGGGCACTGAAGCTTTCTTT. Residues: CASSLGGFVMGTEAFF. The chain links TRBV5-6 to TRBJ1-1; possibly TRBD1 for D (5 bases). The CDR3 runs to 16 residues. Germline CDR1 and CDR2: SGHDT and YYEEEE. The V and J ends lost 5 bases and 4 bases respectively, with 21 bases between them.

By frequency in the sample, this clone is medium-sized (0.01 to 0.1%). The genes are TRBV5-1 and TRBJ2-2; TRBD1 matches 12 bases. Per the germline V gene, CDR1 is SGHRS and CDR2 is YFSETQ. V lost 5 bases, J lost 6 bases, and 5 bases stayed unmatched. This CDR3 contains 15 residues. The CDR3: CASSEGQGAPGELFF. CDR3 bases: TGCGCCAGCAGTGAGGGACAGGGGGCCCCCGGGGAGCTGTTTTTT.

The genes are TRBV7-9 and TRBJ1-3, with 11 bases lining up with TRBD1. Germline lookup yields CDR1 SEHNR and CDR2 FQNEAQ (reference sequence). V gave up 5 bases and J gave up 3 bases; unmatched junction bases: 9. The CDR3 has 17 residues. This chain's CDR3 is CASSLGQGAPSGNTIYF. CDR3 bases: TGTGCCAGCAGCCTTGGACAGGGGGCGCCCAGTGGAAACACCATATATTTT.

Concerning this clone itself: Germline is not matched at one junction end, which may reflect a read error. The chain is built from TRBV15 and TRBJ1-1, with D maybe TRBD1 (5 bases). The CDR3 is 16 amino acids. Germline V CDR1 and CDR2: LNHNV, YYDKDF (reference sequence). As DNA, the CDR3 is TGTGCCACCAGCGGAGACTCTCTACTAGGGGACACTGAAGCTTTCTTT. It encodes CATSGDSLLGDTEAFF. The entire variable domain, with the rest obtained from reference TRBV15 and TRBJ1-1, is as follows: DAMVIQNPRYQVTQFGKPVTLSCSQTLNHNVMYWYQQKSSQAPKLLFHYYDKDFNNEADTPDNFQSRRPNTSFCFLDIRSPGLGDTAMYLCATSGDSLLGDTEAFFGQGTRLTVV.

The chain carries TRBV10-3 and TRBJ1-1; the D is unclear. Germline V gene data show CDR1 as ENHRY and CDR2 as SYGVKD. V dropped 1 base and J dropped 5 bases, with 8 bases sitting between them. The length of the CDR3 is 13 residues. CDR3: CAISEFKVTEAFF. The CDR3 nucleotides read TGTGCCATCAGTGAGTTTAAGGTGACTGAAGCTTTCTTT.

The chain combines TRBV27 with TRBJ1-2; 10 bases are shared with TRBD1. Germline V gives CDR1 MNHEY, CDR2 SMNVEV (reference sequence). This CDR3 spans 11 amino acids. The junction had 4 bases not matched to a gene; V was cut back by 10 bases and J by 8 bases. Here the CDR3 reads CATMTGGGYTF. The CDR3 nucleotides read TGTGCCACCATGACAGGGGGCGGCTACACCTTC.

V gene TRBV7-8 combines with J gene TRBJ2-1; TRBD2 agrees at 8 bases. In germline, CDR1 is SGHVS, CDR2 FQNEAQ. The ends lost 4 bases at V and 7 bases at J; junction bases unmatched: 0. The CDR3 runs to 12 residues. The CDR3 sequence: CASSSGGNEQFF. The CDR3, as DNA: TGTGCCAGCAGCTCGGGAGGGAATGAGCAGTTCTTC. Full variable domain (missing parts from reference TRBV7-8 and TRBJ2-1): GAGVSQSPRYKVAKRGQDVALRCDPISGHVSLFWYQQALGQGPEFLTYFQNEAQLDKSGLPSDRFFAERPEGSVSTLKIQRTQQEDSAVYLCASSSGGNEQFFGPGTRLTVL.

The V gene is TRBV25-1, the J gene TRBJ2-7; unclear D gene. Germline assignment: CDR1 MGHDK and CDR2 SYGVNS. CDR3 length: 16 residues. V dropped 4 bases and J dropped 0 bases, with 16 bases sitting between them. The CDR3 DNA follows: TGTGCCAGCAGTGGTCAGACCGCCGAAAGCTCCTACGAGCAGTACTTC. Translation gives CASSGQTAESSYEQYF.

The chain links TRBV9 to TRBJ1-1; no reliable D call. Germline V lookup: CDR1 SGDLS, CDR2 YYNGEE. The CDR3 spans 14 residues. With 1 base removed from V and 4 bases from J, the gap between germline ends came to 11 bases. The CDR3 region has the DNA TGTGCCAGCAGCGTAACGACCGGCCCCACTGAAGCTTTCTTT. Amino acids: CASSVTTGPTEAFF.

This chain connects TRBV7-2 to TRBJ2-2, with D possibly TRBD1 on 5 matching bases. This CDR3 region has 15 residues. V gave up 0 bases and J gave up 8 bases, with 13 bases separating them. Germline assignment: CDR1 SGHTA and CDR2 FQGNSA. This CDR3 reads CASSLALGQGGELFF. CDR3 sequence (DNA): TGTGCCAGCAGCTTAGCGCTGGGGCAGGGAGGGGAGCTGTTTTTT.

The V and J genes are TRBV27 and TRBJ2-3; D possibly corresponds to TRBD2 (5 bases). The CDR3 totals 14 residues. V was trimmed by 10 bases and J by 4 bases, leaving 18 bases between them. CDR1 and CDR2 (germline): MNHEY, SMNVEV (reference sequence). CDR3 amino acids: CATRREMEADTQYF. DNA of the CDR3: TGTGCCACCCGAAGGGAGATGGAGGCAGATACGCAGTATTTT.

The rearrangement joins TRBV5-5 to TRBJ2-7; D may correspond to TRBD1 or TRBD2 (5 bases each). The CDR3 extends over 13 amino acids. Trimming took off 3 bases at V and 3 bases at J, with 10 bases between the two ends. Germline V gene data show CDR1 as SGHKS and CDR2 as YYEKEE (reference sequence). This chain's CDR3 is CASSWGPYYEQYF. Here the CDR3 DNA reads TGTGCCAGCAGCTGGGGACCCTACTACGAGCAGTACTTC.

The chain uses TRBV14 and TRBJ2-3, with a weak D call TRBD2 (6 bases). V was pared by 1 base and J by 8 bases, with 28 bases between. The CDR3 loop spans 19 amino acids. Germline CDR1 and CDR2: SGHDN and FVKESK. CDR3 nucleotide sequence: TGTGCCAGCAGCCAAGGTCGACCTTGGGGGGACCTCGTACTGGGTACGCAGTATTTT. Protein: CASSQGRPWGDLVLGTQYF. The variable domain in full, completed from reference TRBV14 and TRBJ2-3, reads EAGVTQFPSHSVIEKGQTVTLRCDPISGHDNLYWYRRVMGKEIKFLLHFVKESKQDESGMPNNRFLAERTGGTYSTLKVQPAELEDSGVYFCASSQGRPWGDLVLGTQYFGPGTRLTVL.

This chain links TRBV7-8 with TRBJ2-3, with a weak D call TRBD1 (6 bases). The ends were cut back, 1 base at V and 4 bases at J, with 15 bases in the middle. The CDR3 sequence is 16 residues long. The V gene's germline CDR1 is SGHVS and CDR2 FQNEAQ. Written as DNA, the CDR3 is TGTGCCAGCAGCTTAGAAACAGGGCGATCCCCAGATACGCAGTATTTT. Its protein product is CASSLETGRSPDTQYF.

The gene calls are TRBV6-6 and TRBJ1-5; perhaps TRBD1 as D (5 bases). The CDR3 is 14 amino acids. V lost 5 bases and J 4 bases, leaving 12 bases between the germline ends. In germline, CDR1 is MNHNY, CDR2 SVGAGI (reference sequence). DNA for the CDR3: TGTGCCAGCAGTCCTTATGGGGGAAATCAGCCCCAGCATTTT. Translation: CASSPYGGNQPQHF.

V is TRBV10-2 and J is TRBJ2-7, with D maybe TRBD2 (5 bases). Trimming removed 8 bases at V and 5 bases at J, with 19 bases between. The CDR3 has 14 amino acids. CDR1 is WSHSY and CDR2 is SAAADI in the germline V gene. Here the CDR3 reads CASRSLAARNEQYF. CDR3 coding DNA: TGCGCCAGCCGCTCTCTAGCAGCCCGGAACGAGCAGTACTTC.

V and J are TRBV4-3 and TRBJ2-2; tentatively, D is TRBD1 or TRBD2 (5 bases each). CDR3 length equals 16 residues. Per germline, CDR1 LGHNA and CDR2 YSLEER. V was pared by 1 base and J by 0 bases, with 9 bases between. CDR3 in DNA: TGCGCCAGCAGCCAAGGAGGGGCCGCGAACACCGGGGAGCTGTTTTTT. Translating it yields CASSQGGAANTGELFF.